The rows below give T cell receptor beta chains drawn from one sample of a study of molecular identifiers for immune sequencing clone quantification. TCRdb independently ran MiXCR on the PCR reads; one entry per CDR3 protein. The sample consists of more than 450,000 distinct CDR3 sequences, roughly a fifth of them appearing once. Sequencing was performed on naive CD8+ T cells from blood, with Jurkat cell RNA spiked in. Every receptor here comes from a human donor in good health. Some libraries in this study had Jurkat cell RNA spiked in. The CDR3 runs from the conserved cysteine through the conserved F or W. D genes are given only for firm matches. Clone size, where shown, is once, few, many, or a class for clones that have expanded.

J,size,V,D,length,DNA,CDR3
TRBJ1-3,many,TRBV4-3,NA,15,TGCGCCAGCAGCCAAGATTGGAGCTCTGGAAACACCATATATTTT,CASSQDWSSGNTIYF
TRBJ2-5,many,TRBV7-9,NA,16,TGTGCCAGCAGCCACCCGACAGGGGAGGGATCAGAGACCCAGTACTTC,CASSHPTGEGSETQYF
TRBJ2-1,few,TRBV6-2/TRBV6-3,NA,14,TGTGCCAGCAGGGCCTGGGCAGGTGCCGATGAGCAGTTCTTC,CASRAWAGADEQFF
TRBJ2-7,NA,TRBV11-2,TRBD2,15,TGTGCCAGCGGCTTAGATCCGGGAGGGTTGCTCGAGCAGTACTTC,CASGLDPGGLLEQYF
TRBJ2-3,many,TRBV6-5,NA,13,TGTGCCAGCAGCCCCTCAAGAACAGATACGCAGTATTTT,CASSPSRTDTQYF
TRBJ2-5,many,TRBV4-3,NA,15,TGCGCCAGCAGCCAAGAGCTGGACTACCAGGAGACCCAGTACTTC,CASSQELDYQETQYF
TRBJ2-6,few,TRBV4-3,NA,19,TGCGCCAGCAGCCAAGAGATGGCAGGGTCCCTTGCTGGGGCCGACGTCCTGACTTTC,CASSQEMAGSLAGADVLTF
TRBJ2-7,NA,TRBV14,NA,12,TGTGCCAGCAGCCAAGATCGGGTACGGCAGTACTTC,CASSQDRVRQYF
TRBJ2-7,NA,TRBV4-1,TRBD1,16,TGCGCCAGCAGCCAAGAGAACAGGGGGAGCTCCTACGAGCAGTACTTC,CASSQENRGSSYEQYF
TRBJ2-3,many,TRBV9,NA,15,TGTGCCAGCAGCGCAGACGGGGGCCACACAGATACGCAGTATTTT,CASSADGGHTDTQYF
TRBJ1-6,few,TRBV5-1,NA,14,TGCGCCAGCAGCTTGGTGTTTCAAGATTCACCCCTCCACTTT,CASSLVFQDSPLHF
TRBJ1-1,many,TRBV4-1,TRBD1,15,TGCGCCAGCAAAATTAGGGACAGTATGAACACTGAAGCTTTCTTT,CASKIRDSMNTEAFF
TRBJ1-5,many,TRBV7-9,TRBD1,14,TGTGCCAGCAGCGGGGGGACAGGGACTCAGCCCCAGCATTTT,CASSGGTGTQPQHF
TRBJ1-5,many,TRBV19,NA,13,TGTGCCAGTAGTATAGGCGTAAATCAGCCCCAGCATTTT,CASSIGVNQPQHF